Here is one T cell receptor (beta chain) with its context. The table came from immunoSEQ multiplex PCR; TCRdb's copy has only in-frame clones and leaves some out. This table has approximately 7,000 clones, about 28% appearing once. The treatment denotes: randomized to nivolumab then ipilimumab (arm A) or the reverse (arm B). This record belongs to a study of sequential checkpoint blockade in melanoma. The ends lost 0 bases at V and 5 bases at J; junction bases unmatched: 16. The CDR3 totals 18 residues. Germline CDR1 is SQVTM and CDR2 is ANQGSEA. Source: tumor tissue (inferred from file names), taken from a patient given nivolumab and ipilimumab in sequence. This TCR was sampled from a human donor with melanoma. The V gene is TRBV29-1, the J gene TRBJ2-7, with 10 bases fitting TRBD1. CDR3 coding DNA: TGCAGCGTTGAAGATCAGTCAACGCCCGGGACAGGGGAGGACGAGCAGTACTTC. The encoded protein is CSVEDQSTPGTGEDEQYF.